One TCR beta chain is described in this entry. The same CDR3 arises from other DNA sequences in this sample as well. This specimen belongs to a study of OX40 agonist ivuxolimab in advanced cancers. Assay: immunoSEQ multiplex PCR; the TCRdb copy retains only in-frame clones and omits some. The sample lists about 58,000 clones, around 78% occurring once. V was pared by 6 bases and J by 4 bases, with 18 bases between. Germline loops: CDR1 MDHEN, CDR2 SYDVKM. The CDR3 sequence is 15 residues long. The V and J genes are TRBV28 and TRBJ1-2, with TRBD1 as a possible D gene (6 bases). This clonotype originated in an adult with an advanced solid tumor such as melanoma, head and neck, liver or kidney cancer. The specimen comprised CD4+ or CD8+ T cells sorted from blood, sampled in a trial of the OX40 agonist ivuxolimab. The CDR3 DNA follows: TGTGCCAGCAGGAGGCGAAGACAGGACGGCTATGGCTACACCTTC. Protein sequence: CASRRRRQDGYGYTF.